Each of the 17 T cell receptor beta chains below was sequenced from the same sample in a study of radiotherapy plus CTLA-4 blockade in lung cancer. Here immunoSEQ multiplex PCR was the method, and the copy in TCRdb shows in-frame clones only, minus some. In the table there are more than 100,000 clones, more than 80% of which are singletons. The sample was peripheral blood, taken from a patient treated with radiotherapy plus ipilimumab. The source of these receptors is a human donor with non-small cell lung cancer that progressed on radiotherapy plus ipilimumab.

V is TRBV7-8 and J is TRBJ1-1; a possible D gene is TRBD1 (6 bases). The CDR3 covers 14 residues. The germline V and J ends were trimmed by 1 base and 7 bases, with 13 bases remaining between them. Germline V gene data show CDR1 as SGHVS and CDR2 as FQNEAQ. The CDR3 protein is CASSLGRGVGEAFF. The CDR3 coding sequence is TGTGCCAGCAGCTTAGGCAGGGGAGTTGGTGAAGCTTTCTTT. Variable domain in full (rest from reference TRBV7-8 and TRBJ1-1): GAGVSQSPRYKVAKRGQDVALRCDPISGHVSLFWYQQALGQGPEFLTYFQNEAQLDKSGLPSDRFFAERPEGSVSTLKIQRTQQEDSAVYLCASSLGRGVGEAFFGQGTRLTVV.

This clone has a single count. The V call is TRBV19, the J call TRBJ2-1, with TRBD2 matching over 7 bases. The CDR3 runs to 14 residues. From germline, CDR1 is LNHDA and CDR2 SQIVND (reference sequence). V lost 5 bases to trimming and J lost 8 bases; unmatched junction nucleotides: 9. CDR3 residues: CASSRVEGGYEQFF. CDR3 nucleotides: TGTGCCAGTAGTCGAGTGGAGGGAGGGTATGAGCAGTTCTTC.

This chain links TRBV6-1 with TRBJ2-7; tentatively, D is TRBD2 (6 bases). Trimming cost V 3 bases and J 4 bases, with 10 bases left between them. This CDR3 is 13 amino acids long. Germline V gives CDR1 MNHNS, CDR2 SASEGT. The CDR3 sequence is CASSDGGLYEQYF. CDR3 sequence (DNA): TGTGCCAGCAGTGACGGGGGTTTGTACGAGCAGTACTTC.

The sample holds a few counts of this clone. The chain has TRBV19 and TRBJ1-5; possibly TRBD1 for D (5 bases). V was shortened by 5 bases and J by 0 bases, with 17 bases between the two germline ends. This CDR3 has 17 residues. CDR1 and CDR2 from the germline V gene are LNHDA and SQIVND (reference sequence). Here the CDR3 reads CASSYRSTTNSNQPQHF. The CDR3 DNA reads TGTGCCAGTAGTTACAGGAGTACAACGAATAGCAATCAGCCCCAGCATTTT.

The chain employs TRBV5-1 and TRBJ2-2; 9 nucleotides match TRBD1. Trimming took 4 bases from V and 0 from J; bases not matched to a gene: 10. CDR1 is SGHRS, CDR2 YFSETQ, per germline. CDR3 length equals 18 residues. The chain's CDR3 is CASSIRTGAYSNTGELFF. DNA for the CDR3: TGCGCCAGCAGCATCCGGACAGGGGCATACTCGAACACCGGGGAGCTGTTTTTT.

The chain links TRBV2 to TRBJ2-2, with 9 bases identical to TRBD2. The CDR3 loop spans 14 amino acids. V was pared by 8 bases and J by 7 bases, with 8 bases of the junction left unmatched. Germline V lookup: CDR1 SNHLY, CDR2 FYNNEI. CDR3 protein: CASQASGTFGELFF. Written as DNA, the CDR3 is TGTGCCAGCCAGGCTAGCGGGACGTTCGGGGAGCTGTTTTTT.

The chain joins TRBV6-5 to TRBJ2-7; 9 nucleotides align to TRBD1. The germline V gene has CDR1 MNHEY and CDR2 SVGAGI. V lost 6 bases and J lost 9; bases outside the gene matches: 9. The CDR3 has 13 amino acids. CDR3 in amino acids: CASRSTGGFVQYF. The CDR3 DNA sequence: TGTGCCAGCAGATCGACAGGGGGTTTTGTGCAGTACTTC.

The chain employs TRBV15 and TRBJ2-1; possible D gene TRBD2, 5 bases. The V end was cut by 5 bases, the J end by 0 bases, with 11 bases between. The CDR3 is 15 amino acids. Germline V gene lookup returns CDR1 LNHNV and CDR2 YYDKDF (reference sequence). CDR3 protein: CATSGLRGSYNEQFF. CDR3 bases: TGTGCCACCAGCGGACTTCGCGGCTCCTACAATGAGCAGTTCTTC.

The V gene is TRBV6-5, the J gene TRBJ2-2; D call uncertain. This CDR3 is built from 13 residues. The germline V and J ends were trimmed by 4 bases and 1 base, with 4 bases remaining between them. Germline CDR1 and CDR2: MNHEY and SVGAGI. CDR3 region: CASSLRNTGELFF. DNA for the CDR3: TGTGCCAGCAGTTTGAGGAACACCGGGGAGCTGTTTTTT.

The table lists this clone with a few counts. This rearrangement joins TRBV19 to TRBJ1-4; tentative D call: TRBD1 (5 bases). The CDR3 is 15 amino acids. The V end was cut by 1 base, the J end by 11 bases, with 17 bases between. Germline V gene data show CDR1 as LNHDA and CDR2 as SQIVND (reference sequence). The CDR3 nucleotides read TGTGCCAGTAGTATAGCACAGGTTGGTTGGGGGAAACTGTTTTTT. It translates to CASSIAQVGWGKLFF.

This chain links TRBV11-3 with TRBJ2-2; TRBD1 is a possible D gene (5 bases). The germline V and J ends were trimmed by 10 bases and 5 bases, with 20 bases remaining between them. This CDR3 has 15 amino acids. CDR1 and CDR2 (germline): SGHNT, YENEEA. The CDR3 protein is CATLTLGRETGELFF. The CDR3 region has the DNA TGTGCCACCCTGACCTTAGGCAGGGAAACCGGGGAGCTGTTTTTT.

This clone occurred a few times. This sequence joins TRBV4-1 and TRBJ1-3; D is undetermined. CDR3 length equals 17 residues. Germline V gene lookup returns CDR1 MGHRA and CDR2 YSYEKL. With 2 bases removed from V and 1 base from J, the gap between germline ends came to 15 bases. CDR3 sequence (DNA): TGCGCCAGCAGCCAACCAATCCCAGGACGGTCTGGAAACACCATATATTTT. It codes for CASSQPIPGRSGNTIYF.

This clone was counted once. The CDR3 coding sequence is TGCGCCAGTACCTTCAGGTCCCAAGAGACCCAGTACTTC. Protein product: CASTFRSQETQYF. The V and J genes are TRBV5-1 and TRBJ2-5; no clear D gene. Germline values: CDR1 SGHRS, CDR2 YFSETQ. The ends were cut back, 8 bases at V and 1 base at J, with 12 bases in the middle. This CDR3 is built from 13 residues. The whole variable domain, filled in from reference TRBV5-1 and TRBJ2-5, reads KAGVTQTPRYLIKTRGQQVTLSCSPISGHRSVSWYQQTPGQGLQFLFEYFSETQRNKGNFPGRFSGRQFSNSRSEMNVSTLELGDSALYLCASTFRSQETQYFGPGTRLLVL.

The chain uses TRBV6-6 and TRBJ2-1, with 8 positions matching TRBD2. Germline lookup yields CDR1 MNHNY and CDR2 SVGAGI (reference sequence). V gave up 7 bases and J gave up 8 bases; unmatched junction bases: 13. The CDR3 spans 15 residues. The CDR3 DNA sequence: TGTGCCAGCATCCATGGGGCGGGAGGCTCCGATGAGCAGTTCTTC. It specifies CASIHGAGGSDEQFF.

The V gene is TRBV19, the J gene TRBJ2-5; 10 bases are shared with TRBD2. V trimming: 4 bases; J trimming: 2 bases; junction bases outside the gene matches: 7. This CDR3 has 16 residues. The germline gives CDR1 LNHDA, CDR2 SQIVND (reference sequence). The CDR3 nucleotides are TGTGCCAGTAGTACGATACTAGCGGGGATGCAAGAGACCCAGTACTTC. Translation: CASSTILAGMQETQYF.

The chain is built from TRBV9 and TRBJ2-3, with a weak D call TRBD2 (6 bases). There are 14 residues in the CDR3. V was pared by 4 bases and J by 5 bases, with 14 bases between. Germline V gene lookup returns CDR1 SGDLS and CDR2 YYNGEE. CDR3 in DNA: TGTGCCAGCAGCTGGGGGGACTTTAGAGATACGCAGTATTTT. It translates to CASSWGDFRDTQYF.

This chain connects TRBV20-1 to TRBJ2-1, with D perhaps TRBD2 (7 bases). This CDR3 is built from 8 residues. Germline V gene lookup returns CDR1 DFQATT and CDR2 SNEGSKA (reference sequence). The V end lost 6 bases, the J end lost 15 bases, and 9 bases lay between the germline ends. DNA for the CDR3: TGCAGTGCGAGGGGGGGGTTCTTC. Amino acids: CSARGGFF.